These T cell receptor beta chains were read from a single sample in a study of a mutant IDH1 vaccine in newly diagnosed glioma. What these receptors recognize is not known. The protocol was immunoSEQ multiplex PCR, while the TCRdb copy is restricted to in-frame clones and leaves out a portion. The data hold 60,000 to 65,000 clones, with more than 80% observed a single time. The sample here was PBMCs, taken from a glioma patient whose treatment included an IDH1 peptide vaccine. Every receptor here comes from a man aged 35 to 55 with glioma. Both conserved end residues are part of each CDR3. A D gene is named only where the DNA matches it firmly. The size of a clone is reported for some rows only, either as once, few or many, or as a class for expanded clones.

clone size	V gene	CDR3 length	J gene	D gene	CDR3 protein	CDR3 DNA
few	TRBV14	14	TRBJ2-1	-	CASSQGGSYNEQFF	TGTGCCAGCAGCCAAGGTGGCAGTTACAATGAGCAGTTCTTC
-	TRBV30	13	TRBJ1-1	-	CAGRRAMNTEAFF	TGTGCCGGCCGCAGGGCTATGAACACTGAAGCTTTCTTT
-	TRBV6-5	16	TRBJ1-5	-	CASSFHRVNGNQPQHF	TGTGCCAGCAGTTTCCACAGGGTAAACGGCAATCAGCCCCAGCATTTT
-	TRBV5-5	15	TRBJ2-7	-	CASSIITGSGSEQYF	TGTGCCAGCAGCATCATCACAGGGTCCGGGTCCGAGCAGTACTTC
once	TRBV29-1	13	TRBJ2-7	TRBD2	CSVRTSDSYEQYF	TGCAGCGTAAGGACTAGCGACTCCTACGAGCAGTACTTC
-	TRBV5-4	15	TRBJ2-1	TRBD2	CASSLGGRDYNEQFF	TGTGCCAGCAGCTTGGGCGGGAGGGATTACAATGAGCAGTTCTTC
-	TRBV7-2	17	TRBJ1-5	TRBD1	CASSLALTGVIAQPQHF	TGTGCCAGCAGCTTAGCGCTAACAGGGGTTATAGCTCAGCCCCAGCATTTT
-	TRBV15	16	TRBJ2-7	-	CATSRGAEGGNYEQYF	TGTGCCACCAGCAGAGGGGCGGAAGGAGGTAACTACGAGCAGTACTTC
-	TRBV18	15	TRBJ1-1	-	CASHRGGGPNTEAFF	TGTGCCAGCCACCGGGGTGGGGGCCCAAACACTGAAGCTTTCTTT
-	TRBV6-1	13	TRBJ1-2	-	CASSDTGNYGYTF	TGTGCCAGCAGCGACACAGGGAACTATGGCTACACCTTC
once	TRBV5-1	13	TRBJ2-1	-	CASSSPDYNEQFF	TGCGCCAGCAGCTCCCCCGATTACAATGAGCAGTTCTTC
-	TRBV5-6	16	TRBJ2-5	-	CASSLGQGAGVETQYF	TGTGCCAGCAGCTTGGGCCAGGGGGCGGGAGTGGAGACCCAGTACTTC
few	TRBV27	14	TRBJ1-1	-	CASRVVGGNTEAFF	TGTGCCAGCAGGGTCGTGGGAGGGAACACTGAAGCTTTCTTT
-	TRBV5-4	13	TRBJ2-7	-	CASSLDRAYEQYF	TGTGCCAGCAGCTTGGACCGAGCCTACGAGCAGTACTTC
-	TRBV6-4	16	TRBJ2-6	-	CASSDSGGSGANVLTF	TGTGCCAGCAGTGACTCTGGGGGCTCTGGGGCCAACGTCCTGACTTTC
-	TRBV11-3	14	TRBJ1-6	TRBD1	CASSFGTDNSPLHF	TGTGCCAGCAGCTTCGGGACAGATAATTCACCCCTCCACTTT
-	TRBV25-1	14	TRBJ2-5	-	CASQGLEYQETQYF	TGTGCCAGTCAGGGGCTGGAGTACCAAGAGACCCAGTACTTC
few	TRBV19	15	TRBJ1-5	TRBD1	CASSSETGRNQPQHF	TGTGCCAGTAGTAGCGAGACAGGGAGAAATCAGCCCCAGCATTTT
few	TRBV10-3	14	TRBJ1-2	-	CAISEHRVLGGYTF	TGTGCCATCAGTGAGCACAGGGTTTTGGGTGGCTACACCTTC
few	TRBV10-3	12	TRBJ1-2	TRBD1	CATWTGISGYTF	TGTGCCACCTGGACAGGGATCTCTGGCTACACCTTC
-	TRBV21-1	15	TRBJ1-2	-	CASSKALWDSYGYTF	TGTGCCAGCAGCAAAGCGCTTTGGGACAGCTATGGCTACACCTTC